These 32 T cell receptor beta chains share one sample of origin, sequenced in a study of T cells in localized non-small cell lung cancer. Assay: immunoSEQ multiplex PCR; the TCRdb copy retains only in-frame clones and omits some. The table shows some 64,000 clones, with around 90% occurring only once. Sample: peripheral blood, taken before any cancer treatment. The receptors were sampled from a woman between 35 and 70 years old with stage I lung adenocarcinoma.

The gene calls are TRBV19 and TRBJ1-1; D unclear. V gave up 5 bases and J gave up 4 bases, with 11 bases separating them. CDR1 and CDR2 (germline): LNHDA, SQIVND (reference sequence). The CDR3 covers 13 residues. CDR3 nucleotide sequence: TGTGCCAGTAGTTTTGTGACGACCACTGAAGCTTTCTTT. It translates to CASSFVTTTEAFF.

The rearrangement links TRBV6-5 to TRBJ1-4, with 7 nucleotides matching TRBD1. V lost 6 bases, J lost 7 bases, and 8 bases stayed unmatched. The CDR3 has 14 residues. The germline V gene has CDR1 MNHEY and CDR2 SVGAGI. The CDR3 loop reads CASSTRQGGEKLFF. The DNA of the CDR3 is TGTGCCAGCAGCACCAGACAGGGTGGTGAAAAACTGTTTTTT.

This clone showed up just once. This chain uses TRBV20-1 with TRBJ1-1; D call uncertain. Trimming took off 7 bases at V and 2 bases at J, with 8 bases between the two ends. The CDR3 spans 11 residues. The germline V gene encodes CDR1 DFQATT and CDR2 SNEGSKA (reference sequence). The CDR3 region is CSGAFNTEAFF. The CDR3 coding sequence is TGCAGTGGGGCGTTCAACACTGAAGCTTTCTTT.

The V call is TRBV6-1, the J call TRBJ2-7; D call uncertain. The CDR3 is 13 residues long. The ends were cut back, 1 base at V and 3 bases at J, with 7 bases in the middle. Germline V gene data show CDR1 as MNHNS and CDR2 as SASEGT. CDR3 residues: CASSEEHHYEQYF. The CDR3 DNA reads TGTGCCAGCAGTGAAGAGCATCACTACGAGCAGTACTTC.

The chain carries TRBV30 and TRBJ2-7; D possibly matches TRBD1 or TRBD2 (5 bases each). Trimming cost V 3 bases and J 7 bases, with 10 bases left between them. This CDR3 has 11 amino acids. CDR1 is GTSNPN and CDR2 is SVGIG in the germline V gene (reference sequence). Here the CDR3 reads CAWSEGWEQYF. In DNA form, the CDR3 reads TGTGCCTGGAGCGAGGGGTGGGAGCAGTACTTC.

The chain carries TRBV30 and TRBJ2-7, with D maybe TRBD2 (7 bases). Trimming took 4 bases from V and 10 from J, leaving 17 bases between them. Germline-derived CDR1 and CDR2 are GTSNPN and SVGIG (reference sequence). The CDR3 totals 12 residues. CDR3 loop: CAWTPGGSGQYF. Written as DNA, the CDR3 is TGTGCCTGGACGCCGGGGGGCTCTGGTCAGTACTTC.

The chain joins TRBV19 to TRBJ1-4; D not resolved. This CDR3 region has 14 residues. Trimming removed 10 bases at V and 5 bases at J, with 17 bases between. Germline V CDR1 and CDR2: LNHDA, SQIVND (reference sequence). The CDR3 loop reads CATHPRNQNEKLFF. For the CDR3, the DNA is TGTGCCACCCACCCGAGGAATCAAAATGAAAAACTGTTTTTT.

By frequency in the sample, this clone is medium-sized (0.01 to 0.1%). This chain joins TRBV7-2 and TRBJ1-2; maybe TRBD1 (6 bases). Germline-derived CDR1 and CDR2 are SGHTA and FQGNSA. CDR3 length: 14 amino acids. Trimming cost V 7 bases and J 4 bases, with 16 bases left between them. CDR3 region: CASTLGGGGYGYTF. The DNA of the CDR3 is TGTGCCAGCACCCTGGGGGGCGGCGGCTATGGCTACACCTTC.

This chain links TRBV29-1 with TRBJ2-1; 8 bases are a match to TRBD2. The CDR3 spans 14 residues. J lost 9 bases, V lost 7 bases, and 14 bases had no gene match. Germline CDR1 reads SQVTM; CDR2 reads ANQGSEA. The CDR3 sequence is CSGDYSGKEVEQFF. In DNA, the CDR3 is TGCAGCGGGGATTATAGCGGGAAGGAGGTTGAGCAGTTCTTC.

The CDR3 DNA reads TGCGCCAGCAGCTTTAAGCTCAGAAGTCTTACAGATACGCAGTATTTT. It yields the protein CASSFKLRSLTDTQYF. V is TRBV5-1 and J is TRBJ2-3, with no clear D. The CDR3 is 16 residues long. The ends were cut back, 2 bases at V and 3 bases at J, with 16 bases in the middle. Looked up from germline, CDR1 is SGHRS and CDR2 is YFSETQ.

CDR3 sequence: CASSHTGASTDTQYF. CDR3 nucleotides: TGTGCCAGCAGTCATACCGGAGCTAGCACAGATACGCAGTATTTT. The rearrangement uses TRBV6-5 and TRBJ2-3, with no clear D. V lost 5 bases and J 0 bases, leaving 12 bases between the germline ends. This CDR3 comprises 15 residues. Germline CDR1 reads MNHEY; CDR2 reads SVGAGI.

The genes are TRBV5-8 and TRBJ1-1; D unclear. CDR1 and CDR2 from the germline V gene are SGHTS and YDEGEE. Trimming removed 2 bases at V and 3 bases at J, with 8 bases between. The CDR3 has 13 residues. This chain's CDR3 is CASSLGSDTEAFF. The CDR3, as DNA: TGTGCCAGCAGCTTAGGGTCGGACACTGAAGCTTTCTTT.

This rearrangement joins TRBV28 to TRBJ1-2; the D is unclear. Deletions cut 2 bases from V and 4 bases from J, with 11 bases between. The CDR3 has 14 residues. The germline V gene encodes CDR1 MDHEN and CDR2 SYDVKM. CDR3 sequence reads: CASSLASRVYGYTF. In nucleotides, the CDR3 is TGTGCCAGCAGTTTAGCATCGAGGGTCTATGGCTACACCTTC.

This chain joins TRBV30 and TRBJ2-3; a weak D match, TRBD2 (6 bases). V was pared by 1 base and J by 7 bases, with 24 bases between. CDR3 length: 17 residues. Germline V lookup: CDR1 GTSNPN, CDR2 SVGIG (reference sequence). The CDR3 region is CAWSATRFNRRGYTQYF. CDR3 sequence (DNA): TGTGCCTGGAGTGCAACCCGGTTCAATCGTCGGGGGTATACGCAGTATTTT.

The CDR3: CASGPGANNEQFF. In DNA form, the CDR3 reads TGTGCCAGCGGACCTGGAGCCAACAATGAGCAGTTCTTC. The chain is built from TRBV6-4 and TRBJ2-1; no definite D call. Germline CDR1 and CDR2: MRHNA and SNTAGT. The CDR3 has 13 amino acids. V shed 8 bases and J shed 5 bases, with 13 bases lying between them.

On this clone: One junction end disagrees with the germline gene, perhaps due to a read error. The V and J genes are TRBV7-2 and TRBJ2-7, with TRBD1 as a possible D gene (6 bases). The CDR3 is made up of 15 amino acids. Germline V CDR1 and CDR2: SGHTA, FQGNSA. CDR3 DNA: TGTGCCAGCAGCTTAATGGCACAGGGTTCCTCCGAGCAGTACTTC. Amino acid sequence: CASSLMAQGSSEQYF.

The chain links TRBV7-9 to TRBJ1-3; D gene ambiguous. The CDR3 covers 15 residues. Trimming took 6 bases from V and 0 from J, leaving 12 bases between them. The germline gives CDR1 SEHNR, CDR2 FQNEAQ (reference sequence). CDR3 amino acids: CASSLNGNSGNTIYF. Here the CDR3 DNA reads TGTGCCAGCAGTCTGAACGGGAACTCTGGAAACACCATATATTTT. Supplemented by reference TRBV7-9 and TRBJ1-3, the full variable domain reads DTGVSQNPRHKITKRGQNVTFRCDPISEHNRLYWYRQTLGQGPEFLTYFQNEAQLEKSRLLSDRFSAERPKGSFSTLEIQRTEQGDSAMYLCASSLNGNSGNTIYFGEGSWLTVV.

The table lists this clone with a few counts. This chain's CDR3 is CASSLEDQPQHF. The CDR3 DNA follows: TGTGCCAGCAGCTTAGAGGATCAGCCCCAGCATTTT. This chain links TRBV13 with TRBJ1-5; no reliable D call. The CDR3 runs 12 residues. Germline V gene data show CDR1 as PRHDT and CDR2 as FYEKMQ (reference sequence). Between the trimmed V and J ends, which lost 1 base and 5 bases, there was a span of 3 bases.

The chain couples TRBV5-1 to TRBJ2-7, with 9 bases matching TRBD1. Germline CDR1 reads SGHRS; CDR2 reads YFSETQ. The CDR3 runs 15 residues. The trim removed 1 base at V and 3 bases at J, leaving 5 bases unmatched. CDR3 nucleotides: TGCGCCAGCAGCTTGACGACAGGGGGAGGCTACGAGCAGTACTTC. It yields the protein CASSLTTGGGYEQYF.

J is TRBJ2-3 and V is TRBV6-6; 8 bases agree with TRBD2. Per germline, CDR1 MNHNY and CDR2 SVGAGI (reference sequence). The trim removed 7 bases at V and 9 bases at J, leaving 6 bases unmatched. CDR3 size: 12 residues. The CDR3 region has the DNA TGTGCCAGCACCGAGACTAGCGCAACGCAGTATTTT. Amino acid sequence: CASTETSATQYF.

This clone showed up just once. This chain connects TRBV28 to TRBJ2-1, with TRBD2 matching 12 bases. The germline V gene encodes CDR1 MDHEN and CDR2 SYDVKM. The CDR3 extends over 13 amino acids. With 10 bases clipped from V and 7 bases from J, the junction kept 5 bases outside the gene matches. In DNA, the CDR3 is TGTGCCACCAGGACTAGCGGGATAAATGAGCAGTTCTTC. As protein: CATRTSGINEQFF.

The CDR3 DNA reads as TGTGCCAGTAGCCCAAACGAGTATGAAAAACTGTTTTTT. Its translation: CASSPNEYEKLFF. This sequence joins TRBV19 and TRBJ1-4; D is undetermined. The CDR3 spans 13 residues. Germline lookup yields CDR1 LNHDA and CDR2 SQIVND (reference sequence). V lost 6 bases, J lost 6 bases, and 11 bases lay in between.

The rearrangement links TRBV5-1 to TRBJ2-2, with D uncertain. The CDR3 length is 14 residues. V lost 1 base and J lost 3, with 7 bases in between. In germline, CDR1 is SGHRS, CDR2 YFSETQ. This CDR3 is CASSLPQDTGELFF. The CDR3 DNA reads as TGCGCCAGCAGCTTGCCGCAGGACACCGGGGAGCTGTTTTTT.

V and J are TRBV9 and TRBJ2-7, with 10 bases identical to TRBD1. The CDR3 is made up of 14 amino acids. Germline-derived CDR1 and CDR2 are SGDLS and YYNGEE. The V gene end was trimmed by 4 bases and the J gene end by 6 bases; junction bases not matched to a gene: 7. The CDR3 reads CASSPRQGASEQYF. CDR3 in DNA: TGTGCCAGCAGCCCCCGACAGGGGGCGAGCGAGCAGTACTTC.

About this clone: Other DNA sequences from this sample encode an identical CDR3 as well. This CDR3 reads CASSLGGSNEQYF. The CDR3 DNA reads TGTGCCAGCAGCTTAGGCGGGAGTAACGAGCAGTACTTC. The chain carries TRBV5-6 and TRBJ2-7; 7 nucleotides line up with TRBD2. This CDR3 has 13 residues. V was pared by 2 bases and J by 5 bases, with 4 bases of the junction left unmatched. Per the germline V gene, CDR1 is SGHDT and CDR2 is YYEEEE.

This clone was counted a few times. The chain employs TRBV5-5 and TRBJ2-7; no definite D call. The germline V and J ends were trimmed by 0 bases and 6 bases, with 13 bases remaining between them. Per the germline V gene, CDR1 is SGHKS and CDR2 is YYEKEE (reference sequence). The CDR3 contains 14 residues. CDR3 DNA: TGTGCCAGCAGCTTGGCCCCCTCGGAGATCGAGCAGTACTTC. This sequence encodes CASSLAPSEIEQYF.

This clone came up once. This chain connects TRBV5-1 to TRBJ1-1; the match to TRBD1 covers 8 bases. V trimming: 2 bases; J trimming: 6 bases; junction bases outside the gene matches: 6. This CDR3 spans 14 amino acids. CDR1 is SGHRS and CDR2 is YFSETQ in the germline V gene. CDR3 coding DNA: TGCGCCAGCAGCTTACGACAGGGGAGCGCTGAAGCTTTCTTT. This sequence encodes CASSLRQGSAEAFF. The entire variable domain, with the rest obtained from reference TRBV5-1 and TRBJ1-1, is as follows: KAGVTQTPRYLIKTRGQQVTLSCSPISGHRSVSWYQQTPGQGLQFLFEYFSETQRNKGNFPGRFSGRQFSNSRSEMNVSTLELGDSALYLCASSLRQGSAEAFFGQGTRLTVV.

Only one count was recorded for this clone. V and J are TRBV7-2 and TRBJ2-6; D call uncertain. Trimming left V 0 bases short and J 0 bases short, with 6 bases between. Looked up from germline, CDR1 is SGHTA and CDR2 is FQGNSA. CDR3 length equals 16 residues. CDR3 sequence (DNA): TGTGCCAGCAGCTTAGCGTTGAGCTCTGGGGCCAACGTCCTGACTTTC. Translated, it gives CASSLALSSGANVLTF.

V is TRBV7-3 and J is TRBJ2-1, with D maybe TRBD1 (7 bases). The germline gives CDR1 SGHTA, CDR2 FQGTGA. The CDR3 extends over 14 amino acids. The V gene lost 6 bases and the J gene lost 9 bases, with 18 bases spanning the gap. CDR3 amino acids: CASSTMEGAGEQFF. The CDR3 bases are TGTGCCAGCAGTACAATGGAGGGGGCCGGTGAGCAGTTCTTC.

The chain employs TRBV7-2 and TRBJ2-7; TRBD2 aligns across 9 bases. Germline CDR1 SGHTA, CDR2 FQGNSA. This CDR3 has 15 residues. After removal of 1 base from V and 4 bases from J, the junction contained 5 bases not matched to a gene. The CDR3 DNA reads TGTGCCAGCAGCTTAGGGGCTAGCGGGGCTTACGAGCAGTACTTC. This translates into CASSLGASGAYEQYF.

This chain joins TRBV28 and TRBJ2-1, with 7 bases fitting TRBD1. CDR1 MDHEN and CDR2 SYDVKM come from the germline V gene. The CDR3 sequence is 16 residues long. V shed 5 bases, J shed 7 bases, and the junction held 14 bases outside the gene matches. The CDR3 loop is CASSLQLGRGLNEQFF. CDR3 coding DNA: TGTGCCAGCAGTCTTCAATTGGGCAGGGGGTTGAATGAGCAGTTCTTC.

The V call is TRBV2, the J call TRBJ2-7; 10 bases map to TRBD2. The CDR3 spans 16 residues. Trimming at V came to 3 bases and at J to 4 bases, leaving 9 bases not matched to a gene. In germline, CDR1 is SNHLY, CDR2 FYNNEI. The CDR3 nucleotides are TGTGCCAGCAGTGATATAGCGGGGGGCGGGGTATACGAGCAGTACTTC. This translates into CASSDIAGGGVYEQYF.